This entry lists 6 T cell receptor beta chains sequenced from one sample in a study of tumor and adjacent non-tumor tissue in lung cancer. Three rounds of nested PCR, following a modified ARM-PCR protocol, produced the TCRbeta library. One entry per CDR3 protein results from TCRdb running MiXCR on the multiplex PCR reads. This sample has some 73,000 distinct CDR3 sequences, with 80% to 90% found just once. The template was RNA from unsorted bulk tissue. Distant lung tissue was collected more than 3 cm away from the tumor edge. What was sequenced was distant non-tumor lung tissue. The source of these receptors is a man aged 60 to 75 with non-small cell lung cancer.

Comments on this clonotype: A much larger clonotype is one base distant, so this may be a read error. The V call is TRBV6-4, the J call TRBJ2-2, with D perhaps being TRBD1 or TRBD2 (5 bases each). Per the germline V gene, CDR1 is MRHNA and CDR2 is SNTAGT. This CDR3 contains 14 residues. CDR3 region: CVSSSRGDTGELFF. The CDR3 coding sequence is TGTGTCAGCAGTTCGAGGGGTGACACCGGGGAGCTGTTTTTT.

Points on this clonotype: Given the absence of the conserved phenylalanine or tryptophan at the CDR3 end, a read error is likely. The gene calls are TRBV20-1 and TRBJ2-1, with 9 bases that match TRBD1. Per germline, CDR1 DFQATT and CDR2 SNEGSKA (reference sequence). There are 12 residues in the CDR3. In DNA form, the CDR3 reads TGCAGCGCTAGGGACAGGGCCGAAGAGCAGTTCTCC. This translates into CSARDRAEEQFS.

As regards this clonotype: Being one base from a much bigger clone, this may be a read error. The CDR3 bases are TGTGCCTGGACGGGCCTGGCGTCGGAAACAGATACGCTGTATTTT. It translates to CAWTGLASETDTLYF. This chain joins TRBV30 and TRBJ2-3; D unresolved. The CDR3 sequence is 15 residues long. The germline V gene has CDR1 GTSNPN and CDR2 SVGIG (reference sequence).

To note about this clonotype: The CDR3 carries no conserved terminal phenylalanine or tryptophan, so it likely arises from a read error. The DNA is left out, because the CDR3 cannot be placed on it with certainty; the CDR3 is given as TCRdb lists it. The chain has TRBV20-1 and TRBJ2-7; the table's D gene call, TRBD2, was not cross checked with the DNA. Germline loops: CDR1 DFQATT, CDR2 SNEGSKA (reference sequence). The CDR3 is 15 amino acids long, termini counted. CDR3 amino acids: CNAASGTSGLREQYY.

Note on this clonotype: Sequence at one end of the junction differs from germline and may be a read error. V and J are TRBV6-5 and TRBJ1-2; no firm D call. The V gene's germline CDR1 is MNHEY and CDR2 SVGAGI. The CDR3 extends over 12 amino acids. The CDR3 reads CASSYSGYGHTF. DNA of the CDR3: TGTGCCAGCAGTTACTCAGGGTATGGCCACACCTTC.

As concerns this clonotype: One end of the junction fails to match germline, which may point to a read error. The CDR3 spells CASSRSGGRNSYEQYF. The DNA of the CDR3 is TGTGCCAGCAGCCGCAGTGGAGGGAGAAACTCCTATGAGCAGTACTTC. The chain joins TRBV7-9 to TRBJ2-7, with a possible D match to TRBD2 (6 bases). The CDR3 consists of 16 residues. In germline, CDR1 is SEHNR, CDR2 FQNEAQ (reference sequence).